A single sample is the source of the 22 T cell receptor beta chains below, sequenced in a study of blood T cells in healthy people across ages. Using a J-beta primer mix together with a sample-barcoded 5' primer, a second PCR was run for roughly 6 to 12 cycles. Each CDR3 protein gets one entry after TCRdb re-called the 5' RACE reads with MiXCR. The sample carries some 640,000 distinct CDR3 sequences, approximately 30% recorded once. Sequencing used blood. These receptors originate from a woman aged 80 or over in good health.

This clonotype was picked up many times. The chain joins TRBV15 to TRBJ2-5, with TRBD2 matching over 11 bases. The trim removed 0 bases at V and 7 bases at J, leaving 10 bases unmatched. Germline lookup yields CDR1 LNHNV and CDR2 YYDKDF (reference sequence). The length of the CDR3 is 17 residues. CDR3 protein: CATSRDITSGGEGTQYF. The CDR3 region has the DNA TGTGCCACCAGCAGAGATATTACTAGCGGGGGCGAAGGGACCCAGTACTTC.

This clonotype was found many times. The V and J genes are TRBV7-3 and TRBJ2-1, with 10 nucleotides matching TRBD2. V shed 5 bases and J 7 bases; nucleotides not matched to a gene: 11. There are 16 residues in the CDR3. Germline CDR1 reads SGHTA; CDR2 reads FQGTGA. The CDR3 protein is CASSPGLASGGNEQFF. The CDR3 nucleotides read TGTGCCAGCAGCCCCGGGTTGGCTAGCGGGGGAAATGAGCAGTTCTTC.

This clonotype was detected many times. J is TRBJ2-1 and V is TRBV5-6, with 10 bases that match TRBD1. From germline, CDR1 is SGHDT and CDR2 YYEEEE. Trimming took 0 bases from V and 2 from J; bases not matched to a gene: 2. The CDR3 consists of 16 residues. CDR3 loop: CASSLVGQGAYNEQFF. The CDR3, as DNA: TGTGCCAGCAGCTTGGTCGGACAGGGGGCCTACAATGAGCAGTTCTTC. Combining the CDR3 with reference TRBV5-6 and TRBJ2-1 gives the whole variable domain DAGVTQSPTHLIKTRGQQVTLRCSPKSGHDTVSWYQQALGQGPQFIFQYYEEEERQRGNFPDRFSGHQFPNYSSELNVNALLLGDSALYLCASSLVGQGAYNEQFFGPGTRLTVL.

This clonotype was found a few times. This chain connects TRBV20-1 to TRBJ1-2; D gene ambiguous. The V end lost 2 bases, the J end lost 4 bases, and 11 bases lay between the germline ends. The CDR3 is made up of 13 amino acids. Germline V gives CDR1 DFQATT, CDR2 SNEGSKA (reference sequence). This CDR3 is CSARIRTSYGYTF. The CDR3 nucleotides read TGCAGTGCTAGAATCCGTACATCCTATGGCTACACCTTC.

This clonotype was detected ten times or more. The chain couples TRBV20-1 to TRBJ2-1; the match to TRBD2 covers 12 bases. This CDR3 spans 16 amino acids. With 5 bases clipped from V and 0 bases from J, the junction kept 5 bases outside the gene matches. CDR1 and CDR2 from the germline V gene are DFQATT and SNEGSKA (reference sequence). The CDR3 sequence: CSAPGLAGNSYNEQFF. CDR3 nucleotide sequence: TGCAGTGCTCCCGGACTAGCGGGAAACTCCTACAATGAGCAGTTCTTC.

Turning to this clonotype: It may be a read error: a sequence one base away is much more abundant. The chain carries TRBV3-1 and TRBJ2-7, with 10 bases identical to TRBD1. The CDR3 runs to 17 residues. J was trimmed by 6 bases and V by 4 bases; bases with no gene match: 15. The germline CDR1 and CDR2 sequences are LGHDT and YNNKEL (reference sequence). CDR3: CASSPYEGPGTGVEQYF. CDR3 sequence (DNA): TGTGCCAGCAGCCCATACGAAGGCCCCGGGACAGGGGTCGAGCAGTACTTC.

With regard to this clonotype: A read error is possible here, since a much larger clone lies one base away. Here the CDR3 reads CASSQEIHANEQYF. The CDR3 DNA follows: TGTGCCAGCAGCCAAGAGATACACGCCAATGAGCAGTACTTC. The chain uses TRBV3-1 and TRBJ2-5; D unclear. The V end was cut by 0 bases, the J end by 11 bases, with 16 bases between. CDR3 size: 14 residues. Germline-derived CDR1 and CDR2 are LGHDT and YNNKEL (reference sequence).

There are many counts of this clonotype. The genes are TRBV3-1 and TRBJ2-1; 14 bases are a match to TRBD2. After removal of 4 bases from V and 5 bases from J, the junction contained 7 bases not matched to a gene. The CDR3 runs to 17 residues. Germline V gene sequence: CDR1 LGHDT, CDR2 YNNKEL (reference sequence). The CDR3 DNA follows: TGTGCCAGCAGCCGACAACCGGGACTAGCGGGGGACAATGAGCAGTTCTTC. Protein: CASSRQPGLAGDNEQFF.

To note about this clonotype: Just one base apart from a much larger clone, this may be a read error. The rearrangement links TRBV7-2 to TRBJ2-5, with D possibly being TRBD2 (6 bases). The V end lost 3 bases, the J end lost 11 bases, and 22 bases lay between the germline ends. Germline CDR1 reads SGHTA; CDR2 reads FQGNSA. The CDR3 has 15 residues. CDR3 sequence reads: CASSFSGRPDNEQYF. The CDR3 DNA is TGTGCCAGCAGCTTCAGCGGGCGCCCTGACAATGAGCAGTACTTC.

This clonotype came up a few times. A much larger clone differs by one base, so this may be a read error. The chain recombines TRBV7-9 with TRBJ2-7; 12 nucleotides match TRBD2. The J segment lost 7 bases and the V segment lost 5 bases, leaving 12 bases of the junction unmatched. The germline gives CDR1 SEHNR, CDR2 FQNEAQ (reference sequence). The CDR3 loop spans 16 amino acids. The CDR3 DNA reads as TGTGCCAGCAGCGGACGACTAGCGGGGGCGTACAATGAGCAGTACTTC. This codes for CASSGRLAGAYNEQYF. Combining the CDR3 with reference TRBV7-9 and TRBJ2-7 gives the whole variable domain DTGVSQNPRHKITKRGQNVTFRCDPISEHNRLYWYRQTLGQGPEFLTYFQNEAQLEKSRLLSDRFSAERPKGSFSTLEIQRTEQGDSAMYLCASSGRLAGAYNEQYFGPGTRLTVT.

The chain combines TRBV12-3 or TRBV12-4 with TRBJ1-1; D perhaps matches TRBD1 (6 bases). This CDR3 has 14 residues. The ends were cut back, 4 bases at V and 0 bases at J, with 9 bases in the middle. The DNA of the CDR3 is TGTGCCAGCAGTTGGGGGGGCATGAACACTGAAGCTTTCTTT. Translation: CASSWGGMNTEAFF.

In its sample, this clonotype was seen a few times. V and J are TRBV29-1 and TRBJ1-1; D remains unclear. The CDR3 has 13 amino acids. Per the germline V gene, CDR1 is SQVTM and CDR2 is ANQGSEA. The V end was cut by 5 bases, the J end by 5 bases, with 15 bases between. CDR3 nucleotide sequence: TGCAGCGTTCCTTCAGCGGCATTGACTGAAGCTTTCTTT. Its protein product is CSVPSAALTEAFF.

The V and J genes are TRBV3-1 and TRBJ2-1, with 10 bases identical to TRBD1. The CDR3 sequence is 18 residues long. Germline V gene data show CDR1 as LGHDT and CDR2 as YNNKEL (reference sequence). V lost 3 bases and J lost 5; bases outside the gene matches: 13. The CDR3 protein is CASSHPGQGKGVDNEQFF. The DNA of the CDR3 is TGTGCCAGCAGCCACCCGGGACAGGGGAAGGGGGTGGACAATGAGCAGTTCTTC.

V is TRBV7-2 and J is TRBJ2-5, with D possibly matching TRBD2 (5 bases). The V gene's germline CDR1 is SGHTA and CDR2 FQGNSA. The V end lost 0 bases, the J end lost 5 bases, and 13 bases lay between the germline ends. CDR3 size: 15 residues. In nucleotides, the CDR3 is TGTGCCAGCAGCTTAGCGCCGGGGTCGGGGGAGACCCAGTACTTC. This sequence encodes CASSLAPGSGETQYF.

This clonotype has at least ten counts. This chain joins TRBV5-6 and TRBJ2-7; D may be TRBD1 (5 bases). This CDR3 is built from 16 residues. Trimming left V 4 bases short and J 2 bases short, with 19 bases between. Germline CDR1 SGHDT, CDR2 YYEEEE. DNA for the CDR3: TGTGCCAGCAGCCAGATAGGACATAAGATCCCCTACGAGCAGTACTTC. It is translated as CASSQIGHKIPYEQYF.

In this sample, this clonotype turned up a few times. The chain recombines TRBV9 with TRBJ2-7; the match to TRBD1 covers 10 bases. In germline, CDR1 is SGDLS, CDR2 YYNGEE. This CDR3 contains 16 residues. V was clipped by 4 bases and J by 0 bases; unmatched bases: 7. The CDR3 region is CASSLGQGGSSYEQYF. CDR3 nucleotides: TGTGCCAGCAGCCTAGGACAGGGGGGGAGCTCCTACGAGCAGTACTTC.

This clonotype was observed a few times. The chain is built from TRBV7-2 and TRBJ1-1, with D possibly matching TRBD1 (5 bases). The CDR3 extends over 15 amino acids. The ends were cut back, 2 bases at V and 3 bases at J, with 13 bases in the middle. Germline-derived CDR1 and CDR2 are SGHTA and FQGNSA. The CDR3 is CASSLPTRVYTEAFF. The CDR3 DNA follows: TGTGCCAGCAGCTTACCCACCAGGGTTTACACTGAAGCTTTCTTT. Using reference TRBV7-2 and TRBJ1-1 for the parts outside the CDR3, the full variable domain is GAGVSQSPSNKVTEKGKDVELRCDPISGHTALYWYRQSLGQGLEFLIYFQGNSAPDKSGLPSDRFSAERTGGSVSTLTIQRTQQEDSAVYLCASSLPTRVYTEAFFGQGTRLTVV.

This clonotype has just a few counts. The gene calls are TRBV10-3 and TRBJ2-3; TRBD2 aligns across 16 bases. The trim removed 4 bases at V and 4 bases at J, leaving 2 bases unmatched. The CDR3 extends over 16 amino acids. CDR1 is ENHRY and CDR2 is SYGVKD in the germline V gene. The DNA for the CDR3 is TGTGCCATCAGTGGGGGACTAGCGGGGGGGGCAGATACGCAGTATTTT. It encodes CAISGGLAGGADTQYF.

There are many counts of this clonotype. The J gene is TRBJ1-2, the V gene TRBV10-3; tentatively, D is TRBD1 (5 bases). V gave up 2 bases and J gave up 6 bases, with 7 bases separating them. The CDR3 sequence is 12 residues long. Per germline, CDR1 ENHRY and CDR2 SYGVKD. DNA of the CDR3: TGTGCCATCAGTGAGGGACAAGATGGCTACACCTTC. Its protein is CAISEGQDGYTF.

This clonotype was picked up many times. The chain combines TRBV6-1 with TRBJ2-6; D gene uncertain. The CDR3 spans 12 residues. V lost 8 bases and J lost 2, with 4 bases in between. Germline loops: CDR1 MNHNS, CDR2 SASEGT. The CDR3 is CASYPGANVLTF. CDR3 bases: TGTGCCAGCTACCCTGGGGCCAACGTCCTGACTTTC.

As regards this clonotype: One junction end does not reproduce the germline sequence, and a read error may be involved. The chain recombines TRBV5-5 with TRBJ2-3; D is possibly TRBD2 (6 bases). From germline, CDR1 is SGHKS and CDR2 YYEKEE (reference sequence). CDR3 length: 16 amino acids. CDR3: CASSQVTGVSTDTQYF. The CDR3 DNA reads TGCGCCAGCAGCCAAGTTACGGGGGTTAGCACAGATACGCAGTATTTT.

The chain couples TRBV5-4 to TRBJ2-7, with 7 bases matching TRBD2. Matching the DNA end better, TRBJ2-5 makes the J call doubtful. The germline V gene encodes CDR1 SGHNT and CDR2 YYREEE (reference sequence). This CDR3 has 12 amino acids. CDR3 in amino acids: CASSLSGGTQYF. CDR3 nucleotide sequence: TGTGCCAGCAGCTTGTCGGGGGGGACCCAGTACTTC.